The clone carrying this T cell receptor beta chain was observed a single time. Its antigen is as yet unknown. The CDR3 length is 17 residues. V trimming: 4 bases; J trimming: 3 bases; junction bases outside the gene matches: 10. CDR1 SGHRS and CDR2 YFSETQ come from the germline V gene. The entry originates in a study of T cell responses to AZD1222 COVID-19 vaccine. Overall study results and limits: Only six people who got AZD1222 tested seropositive at baseline.

Clones were read by immunoSEQ multiplex PCR, and TCRdb kept only the in-frame ones, dropping some. Among tens of thousands of clones, 90% were seen once, and the ten largest hold about 5.2%. This rearrangement joins TRBV5-1 to TRBJ1-3, with TRBD1 identical over 10 bases. The TCR originated in an adult in good health. The sample here was peripheral blood, taken on day 0 of AZD1222 vaccination. The chain's CDR3 is CASSLMGTGASGNTIYF. The DNA of the CDR3 is TGCGCCAGCAGCCTCATGGGGACAGGGGCTAGTGGAAACACCATATATTTT.